This T cell receptor (beta chain) was profiled in a study of cytomegalovirus exposure and HLA in healthy donors. V lost 3 bases, J lost 0 bases, and 9 bases lay in between. This CDR3 region has 15 residues. Germline CDR1 LNHNV, CDR2 YYDKDF (reference sequence). Whole-study findings and limits: There was a cluster of highly shared sequence variants that was likely a sequencing artifact. From TCR beta sequences, most subjects' HLA-A and HLA-B alleles were reportedly predicted accurately. Analysis was carried out at a later point, and it linked a missense DCLRE1C variant to TCR beta V- and J-gene trimming.

The primer mix had 60 Vbeta and 13 Jbeta primers. The method was immunoSEQ multiplex PCR; TCRdb's version includes in-frame clones alone and lacks a portion of them. Among about 180,000 clones, more than 60% were seen once, and the ten largest hold roughly 3.7%. As regards this clone: The antigen is unknown.

The clonotype originates from a woman in her sixties or seventies in good health and CMV-seropositive. The chain joins TRBV15 to TRBJ2-1, with D maybe TRBD2 (5 bases). Sequencing used PBMCs. The CDR3, as DNA: TGTGCCACCAGCAGTAGGAGCGGCTCCTACAATGAGCAGTTCTTC. Translating it yields CATSSRSGSYNEQFF.